The entry below describes one T cell receptor (beta chain). A few counts support this clone. The antigen it recognizes is unknown. No base-level quality is on record; no much larger clone is a single base apart. This entry comes from a study of PD-1 blockade in classical Hodgkin lymphoma (dated by TCRdb to the early 2020s). For the wider study: Nivolumab dosing was 3 mg/kg intravenously every 2 weeks, continuing until either disease progression or unacceptable toxicity. To define a peripheral blood immune signature of response to PD-1 blockade in classical Hodgkin lymphoma, the study combined TCR beta sequencing with CyTOF. Results the study describes overall, beyond this receptor: The study was limited to a single clinical trial cohort, and causes of repertoire differences, possibly disease activity or prior therapy, remained undefined. Newly diagnosed patients were reported to have lower baseline TCR diversity than healthy donors, and relapsed/refractory patients were reported to have lower baseline TCR diversity still. Diversity was lower in patients who began nivolumab less than 1 year after ASCT, so these patients were left out of later analyses to avoid confounding by immune reconstitution. CD4+ but not CD8+ TCR diversity rose significantly by C4D1 (p=0.0027 vs p=0.16), most apparent in complete responders (p=0.02). Among trial patients, those achieving complete response had baseline diversity similar to that of newly diagnosed patients, while diversity was significantly lower in partial responders and progressors.

Genomic DNA was isolated using the Qiagen DNeasy kit from unsorted PBMCs as well as from negatively selected CD4+ and CD8+ fractions. TCR beta CDR3 regions were subjected to amplification by immunoSEQ multiplex PCR with primers that anneal to V and J segments. Amplification bias was minimized using a synthetic immune receptor repertoire, and residual bias was removed computationally after sequencing. Per the authors' processing: Repertoire diversity was quantified as the Shannon entropy index using custom Python scripts. Unsorted, CD4+ and CD8+ repertoires were analyzed separately, except in combined analyses where CD4+ and CD8+ sequences were merged in silico. A clone was considered expanded if an increase in frequency of at least 2-fold after treatment relative to C1D1 was found, and a pseudocount of 0.5 was applied to clones undetected at baseline. Clones with 0 or 1 copy at C1D1 were classified as singleton clones, and clones with 2 or more copies were classified as non-singleton clones. Clones expanded in unsorted samples were assigned a CD4+, CD8+ or unknown annotation through matching of protein sequences in sorted samples from the same patient. Wilcoxon tests on paired samples were used to test diversity changes from C1D1 to C4D1. TCRdb carries this immuneACCESS record with in-frame sequences only. Its versions omit some clonotypes, under half of them owing to an unresolved V gene in the studies checked, with the rest unexplained. V, J and clone size are taken as reported in that table, and D and trimming were inferred from the DNA itself. The sample contains about 24,000 clones, more than 75% of them found a single time. The ten largest account for 20% to 25% of the sample.

V and J lose 1 base and 0 bases, and a span of 8 bases separates them. The CDR3 numbers 15 residues from cysteine through phenylalanine. Only CDR3 DNA is held: 45 bases, read in frame from base 1. Based on the germline V gene, the CDR1 and CDR2 sequences are SGHRS and YFSETQ. The time point label, read with the paper, signifies: cycle 4 day 1 (C4D1), after more than five weeks of nivolumab. All trial patients had relapsed after autologous stem cell transplantation, with cohorts A, B and C differing in prior brentuximab vedotin exposure. A total of around 59 patients with relapsed/refractory classical Hodgkin lymphoma made up the trial cohort, and each patient's best overall response was complete response, partial response or progressive disease. Single-agent nivolumab was administered to trial patients in the multi-cohort phase II CheckMate 205 trial. An independent review committee assessed best overall response by applying the 2007 International Working Group response criteria. Trial PBMCs were obtained immediately prior to nivolumab initiation (C1D1) and on therapy at cycle 2 day 1 and cycle 4 day 1. After peripheral blood was drawn into 8 mL Vacutainer Cell Preparation Tubes, PBMCs were isolated by centrifugation and then cryopreserved.

The receptor chain draws on TRBV5-1 and TRBJ1-5, and perhaps TRBD1 as D gene, on 6 matching bases. This receptor was taken from a human donor with classical Hodgkin lymphoma. The input for sequencing was peripheral blood mononuclear cells (PBMCs), taken before the fourth cycle of nivolumab. CDR3 protein: CASSLTGNSNQPQHF. The DNA sequence is as follows: TGCGCCAGCAGCTTGACAGGGAATAGCAATCAGCCCCAGCATTTT.